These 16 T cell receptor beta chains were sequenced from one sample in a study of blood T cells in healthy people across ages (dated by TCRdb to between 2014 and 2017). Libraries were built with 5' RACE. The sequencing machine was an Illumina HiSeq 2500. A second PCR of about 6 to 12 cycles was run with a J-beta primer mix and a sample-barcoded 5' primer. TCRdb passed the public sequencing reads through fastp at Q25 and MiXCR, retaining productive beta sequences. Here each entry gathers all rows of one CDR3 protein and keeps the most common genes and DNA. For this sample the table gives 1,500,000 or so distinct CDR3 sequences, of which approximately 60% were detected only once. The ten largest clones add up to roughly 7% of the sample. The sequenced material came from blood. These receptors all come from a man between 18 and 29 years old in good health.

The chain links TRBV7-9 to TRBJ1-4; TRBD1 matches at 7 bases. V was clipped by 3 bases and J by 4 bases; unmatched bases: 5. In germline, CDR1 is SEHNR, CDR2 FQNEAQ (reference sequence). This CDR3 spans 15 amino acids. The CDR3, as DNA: TGTGCCAGCAGCTTTTTTCGGGACAGTAATGAAAAACTGTTTTTT. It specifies CASSFFRDSNEKLFF.

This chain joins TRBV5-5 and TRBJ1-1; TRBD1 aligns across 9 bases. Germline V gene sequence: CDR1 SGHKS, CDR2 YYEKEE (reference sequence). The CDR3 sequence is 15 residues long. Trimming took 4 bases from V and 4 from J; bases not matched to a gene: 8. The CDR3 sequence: CASSQHRGPGTEAFF. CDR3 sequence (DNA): TGTGCCAGCAGCCAGCACAGGGGGCCGGGCACTGAAGCTTTCTTT. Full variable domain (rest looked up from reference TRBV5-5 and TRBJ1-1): DAGVTQSPTHLIKTRGQQVTLRCSPISGHKSVSWYQQVLGQGPQFIFQYYEKEERGRGNFPDRFSARQFPNYSSELNVNALLLGDSALYLCASSQHRGPGTEAFFGQGTRLTVV.

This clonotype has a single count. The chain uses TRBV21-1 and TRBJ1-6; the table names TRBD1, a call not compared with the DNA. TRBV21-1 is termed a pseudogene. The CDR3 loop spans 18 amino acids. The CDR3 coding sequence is TGTGCCAGCAGCAAATTGGCTCAGCCAGGGGAAATTAGTTCACCCCTCCACTTT. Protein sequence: CASSKLAQPGEISSPLHF.

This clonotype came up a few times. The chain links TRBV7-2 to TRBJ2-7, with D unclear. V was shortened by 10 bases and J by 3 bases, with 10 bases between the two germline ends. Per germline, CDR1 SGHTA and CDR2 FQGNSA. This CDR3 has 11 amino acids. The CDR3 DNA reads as TGTGCCACGAGGTCGGGCTACGAGCAGTACTTC. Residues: CATRSGYEQYF. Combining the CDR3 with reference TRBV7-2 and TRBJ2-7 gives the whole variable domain GAGVSQSPSNKVTEKGKDVELRCDPISGHTALYWYRQSLGQGLEFLIYFQGNSAPDKSGLPSDRFSAERTGGSVSTLTIQRTQQEDSAVYLCATRSGYEQYFGPGTRLTVT.

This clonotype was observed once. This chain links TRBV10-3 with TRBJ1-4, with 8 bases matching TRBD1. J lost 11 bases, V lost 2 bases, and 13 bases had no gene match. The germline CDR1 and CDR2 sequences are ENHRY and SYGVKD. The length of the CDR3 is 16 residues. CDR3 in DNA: TGTGCCATCAGTGAGGGATTGTCCGGACAGGGAGTTAAACTGTTTTTT. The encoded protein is CAISEGLSGQGVKLFF.

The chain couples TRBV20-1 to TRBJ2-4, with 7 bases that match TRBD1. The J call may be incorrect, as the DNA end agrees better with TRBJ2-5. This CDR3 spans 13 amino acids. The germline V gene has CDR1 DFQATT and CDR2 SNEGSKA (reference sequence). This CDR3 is CSADRVYQETQYF. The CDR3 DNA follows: TGCAGTGCCGACAGGGTGTACCAAGAGACCCAGTACTTC.

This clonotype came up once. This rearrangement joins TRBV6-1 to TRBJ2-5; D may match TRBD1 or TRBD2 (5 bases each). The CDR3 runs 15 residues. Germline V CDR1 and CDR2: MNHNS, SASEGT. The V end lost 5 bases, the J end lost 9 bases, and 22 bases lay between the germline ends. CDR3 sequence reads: CASSTVHGDPGAQYF. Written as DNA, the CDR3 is TGTGCCAGCAGTACCGTCCACGGGGACCCCGGGGCCCAGTACTTC.

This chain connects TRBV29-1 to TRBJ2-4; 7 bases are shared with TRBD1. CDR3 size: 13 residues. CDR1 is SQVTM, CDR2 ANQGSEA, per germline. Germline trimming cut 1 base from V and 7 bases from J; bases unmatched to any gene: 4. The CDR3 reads CSVEGQGRNIQYF. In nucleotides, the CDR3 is TGCAGCGTTGAAGGACAGGGACGGAACATTCAGTACTTC.

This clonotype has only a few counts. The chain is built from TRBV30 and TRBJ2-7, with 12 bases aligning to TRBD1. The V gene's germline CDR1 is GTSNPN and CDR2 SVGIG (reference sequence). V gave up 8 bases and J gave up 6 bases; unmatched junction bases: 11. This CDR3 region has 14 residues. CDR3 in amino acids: CAGKDGTGGGEQYF. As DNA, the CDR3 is TGTGCCGGGAAAGACGGGACAGGGGGCGGCGAGCAGTACTTC. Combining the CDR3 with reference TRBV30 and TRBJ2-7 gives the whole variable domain SQTIHQWPATLVQPVGSPLSLECTVEGTSNPNLYWYRQAAGRGLQLLFYSVGIGQISSEVPQNLSASRPQDRQFILSSKKLLLSDSGFYLCAGKDGTGGGEQYFGPGTRLTVT.

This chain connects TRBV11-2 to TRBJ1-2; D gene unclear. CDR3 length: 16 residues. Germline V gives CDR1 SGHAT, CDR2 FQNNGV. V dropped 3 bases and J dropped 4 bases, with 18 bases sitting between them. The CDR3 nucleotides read TGTGCCAGCAGCTTCACGGGCGCCTCATCCGGCTATGGCTACACCTTC. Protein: CASSFTGASSGYGYTF.

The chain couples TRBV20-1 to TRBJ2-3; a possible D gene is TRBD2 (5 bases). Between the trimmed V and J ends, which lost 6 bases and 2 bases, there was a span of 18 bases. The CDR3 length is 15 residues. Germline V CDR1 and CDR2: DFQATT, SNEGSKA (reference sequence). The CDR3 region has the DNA TGCAGTGCCATGGGAGAAAGGACCCTCACAGATACGCAGTATTTT. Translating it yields CSAMGERTLTDTQYF.

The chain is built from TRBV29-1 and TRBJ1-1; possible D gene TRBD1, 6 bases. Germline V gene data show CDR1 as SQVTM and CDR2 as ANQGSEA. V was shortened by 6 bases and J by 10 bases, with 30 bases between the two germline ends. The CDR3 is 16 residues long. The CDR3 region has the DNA TGCAGCGTAACTAGGGACAATGCTCGATTGAACGCTGGAGCTTTCTTT. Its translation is CSVTRDNARLNAGAFF.

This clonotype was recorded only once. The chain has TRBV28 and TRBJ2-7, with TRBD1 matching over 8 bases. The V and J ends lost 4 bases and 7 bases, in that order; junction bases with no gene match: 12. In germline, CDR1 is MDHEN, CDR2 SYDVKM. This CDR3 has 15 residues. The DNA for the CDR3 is TGTGCCAGCAGTTCTCCCGGGACAGGCTACAATGAGCAGTACTTC. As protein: CASSSPGTGYNEQYF.

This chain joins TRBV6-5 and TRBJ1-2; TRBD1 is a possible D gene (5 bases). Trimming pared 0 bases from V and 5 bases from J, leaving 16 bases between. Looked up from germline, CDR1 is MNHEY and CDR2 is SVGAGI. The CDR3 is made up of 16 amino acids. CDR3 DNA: TGTGCCAGCAGTTACTCCCAGGGACGGGGCCAATATGGCTACACCTTC. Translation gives CASSYSQGRGQYGYTF.

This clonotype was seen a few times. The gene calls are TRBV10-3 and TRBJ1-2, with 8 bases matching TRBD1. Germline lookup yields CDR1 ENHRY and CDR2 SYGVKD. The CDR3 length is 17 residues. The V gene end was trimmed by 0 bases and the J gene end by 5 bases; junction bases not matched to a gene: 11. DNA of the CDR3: TGTGCCATCAGTGAGTCGGACAGGGTTGGGATCTGGTATGGCTACACCTTC. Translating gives CAISESDRVGIWYGYTF.

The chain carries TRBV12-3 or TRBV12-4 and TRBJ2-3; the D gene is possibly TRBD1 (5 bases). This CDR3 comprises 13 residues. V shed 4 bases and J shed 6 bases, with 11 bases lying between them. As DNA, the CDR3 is TGTGCCAGCAGTTCTAACAGGTTGGATACGCAGTATTTT. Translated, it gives CASSSNRLDTQYF.